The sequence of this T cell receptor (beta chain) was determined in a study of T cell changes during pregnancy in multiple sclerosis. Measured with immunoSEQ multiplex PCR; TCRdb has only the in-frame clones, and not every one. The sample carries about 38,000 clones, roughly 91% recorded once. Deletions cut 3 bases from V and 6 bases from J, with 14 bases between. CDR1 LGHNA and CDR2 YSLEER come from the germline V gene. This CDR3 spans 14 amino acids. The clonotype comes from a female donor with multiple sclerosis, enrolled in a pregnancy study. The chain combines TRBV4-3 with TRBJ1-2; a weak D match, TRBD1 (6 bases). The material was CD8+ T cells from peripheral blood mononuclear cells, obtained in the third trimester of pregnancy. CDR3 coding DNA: TGCGCCAGCAGCCACCCGGGGGGCGGAAATGGCTACACCTTC. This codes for CASSHPGGGNGYTF.